This T cell receptor (beta chain) was identified during a study of T cells in Graves' hyperthyroidism and ophthalmopathy. Across the whole study: Peripheral blood was obtained at initial diagnosis, preceding any treatment.

Researchers amplified the TCR beta CDR3 regions from RNA transcripts. Carried out on the TCR CDR3, a first-round RT-PCR used the HTBI primer set. In TCRdb, the multiplex PCR reads were re-called with MiXCR into one record per CDR3 protein. This sample has around 340,000 distinct CDR3 sequences, with approximately 14% found just once. V gave up 7 bases and J gave up 1 base, with 11 bases separating them. Germline assignment: CDR1 SNHLY and CDR2 FYNNEI. This CDR3 has 15 amino acids. This clonotype has ten or more counts. This clonotype was obtained from a woman in her thirties with Graves' hyperthyroidism. This chain connects TRBV2 to TRBJ1-6; D remains ambiguous. The sequencing input was blood. In nucleotides, the CDR3 is TGTGCCAGCAAGTTGACAAATTCCTATAATTCACCCCTCCACTTT. Protein product: CASKLTNSYNSPLHF.